A selection of T cell receptor beta chains follows, all from one sample in a study of T cell repertoires and HLA-DP antigens. These TCRs' antigens remain unknown. Some clones are missing from TCRdb's copy, which holds only in-frame ones; the method was immunoSEQ multiplex PCR. The sample records about 120,000 clones, about 91% being singletons. The sequenced sample consisted of CD4+ T cells from PBMCs. Source of these receptors: a woman between 18 and 29 years old in good health and CMV-seronegative. CDR3s include the opening cysteine and the closing phenylalanine or tryptophan. D genes are given only for firm matches. Some rows have no size entry. The others give once, few or many, or a class for an expanded clone.

d_call,v_call,clone_size,j_call,cdr3_aa,cdr3_nt
TRBD1,TRBV5-1,.,TRBJ2-1,CASSLKPGQGNEQFF,TGCGCCAGCAGCTTGAAACCGGGACAGGGGAATGAGCAGTTCTTC
.,TRBV2,.,TRBJ1-4,CASSEPGRYEKLFF,TGTGCCAGCAGTGAACCGGGGAGGTATGAAAAACTGTTTTTT
TRBD1,TRBV29-1,.,TRBJ1-4,CSVSRTGGEEKLFF,TGCAGCGTCTCTCGAACAGGGGGGGAAGAAAAACTGTTTTTT
.,TRBV6-7,.,TRBJ2-7,CASSYSHCHPGSGEQYF,TGTGCCAGCAGTTACTCGCACTGTCATCCCGGGTCCGGCGAGCAGTACTTC
.,TRBV11-2,.,TRBJ1-2,CASSLGGQSFF,TGTGCCAGCAGCTTGGGAGGACAGTCCTTCTTC
.,TRBV6-5,.,TRBJ2-3,CASFRDVSTDTQYF,TGTGCCAGCTTTAGGGACGTGAGCACAGATACGCAGTATTTT
.,TRBV5-4,.,TRBJ2-5,CASGRRTEETQYF,TGTGCCAGCGGACGCAGGACCGAAGAGACCCAGTACTTC
.,TRBV2,.,TRBJ1-3,CASSEGSRSSGNTIYF,TGTGCCAGCAGTGAAGGGTCCAGGAGCTCTGGAAACACCATATATTTT
.,TRBV12-5,.,TRBJ2-7,CASGLMGLYEQYF,TGTGCTAGTGGCCTGATGGGGCTTTACGAGCAGTACTTC
TRBD1,TRBV6-5,.,TRBJ1-6,CASSRTGGNSPLHF,TGTGCCAGCAGCCGGACAGGGGGCAATTCACCCCTCCACTTT
.,TRBV18,.,TRBJ1-4,CASSHSTNEKLFF,TGTGCCAGCTCACATTCGACTAATGAAAAACTGTTTTTT
TRBD1,TRBV25-1,.,TRBJ2-3,CASSEPDRVTDTQYF,TGTGCCAGCAGTGAACCTGACAGGGTAACAGATACGCAGTATTTT
.,TRBV6-6,.,TRBJ1-2,CASRDTGIYGYTF,TGTGCCAGCAGAGACACAGGGATTTATGGCTACACCTTC
.,TRBV5-4,.,TRBJ1-2,CASSSKTGYGYTF,TGTGCCAGCAGCTCTAAGACAGGTTATGGCTACACCTTC
.,TRBV27,.,TRBJ2-5,CASSLLGQETQYF,TGTGCCAGCAGTTTATTAGGGCAAGAGACCCAGTACTTC
.,TRBV19,.,TRBJ1-1,CASSVHGAIGSEAFF,TGTGCCAGTAGTGTCCATGGGGCGATTGGGTCTGAAGCTTTCTTT
TRBD1,TRBV2,.,TRBJ1-1,CASKLQGMNTEAFF,TGTGCCAGCAAGCTACAGGGGATGAACACTGAAGCTTTCTTT
TRBD1,TRBV5-6,.,TRBJ1-2,CASSIQVQGARSYGYTF,TGTGCCAGCAGCATACAGGTCCAGGGGGCTAGGAGCTATGGCTACACCTTC
.,TRBV12-2,.,TRBJ1-3,CASRLARVAGNGGSGNTIYF,TGTGCAAGTCGCTTAGCGAGGGTCGCAGGGAACGGAGGCTCTGGAAACACCATATATTTT
TRBD2,TRBV5-4,.,TRBJ2-3,CASKLAGVSTDTQYF,TGTGCCAGCAAGCTAGCGGGGGTTAGCACAGATACGCAGTATTTT
.,TRBV19,.,TRBJ2-7,CASSMVGATYEQYF,TGTGCCAGTAGTATGGTCGGGGCCACCTACGAGCAGTACTTC
.,TRBV5-5,once,TRBJ2-3,CASSPEWSTDTQYF,TGTGCCAGCAGCCCGGAGTGGAGCACAGATACGCAGTATTTT